This T cell receptor (beta chain) was observed in a study of T cells in Graves' hyperthyroidism and ophthalmopathy. Worth noting for this clonotype: Antigen unknown. At one end the junction does not follow the germline gene, possibly because of a read error.

Patients showing uncontrolled infection, other autoimmune disease, pregnancy or lactation were ineligible. CDR3 length: 8 residues. Germline V lookup: CDR1 SGHVS, CDR2 FQNEAQ. Broader study findings: Also found in blood were most expanded thyroid clonotypes above 0.001.

There were TCR beta CDR3 regions amplified from RNA transcripts. First-round RT-PCR with HTBI primers amplified the TCR CDR3 region. TCRdb reprocessed the multiplex PCR reads via MiXCR and lists one record per CDR3 protein. The table has 480,000 or so distinct CDR3 sequences, over 35% seen once; the top ten hold about 45%. The chain joins TRBV7-8 to TRBJ2-2; TRBD1 matches 7 bases. This receptor was identified in an adult woman with Graves' disease, either hyperthyroidism or ophthalmopathy (not recorded which). Sequenced: peripheral blood or thyroid tissue (not recorded which). Here the CDR3 DNA reads TGTGCCAGCAGTAAACAGGGGTTT. Translating gives CASSKQGF. Together with reference TRBV7-8 and TRBJ2-2, the CDR3 gives the full variable domain: GAGVSQSPRYKVAKRGQDVALRCDPISGHVSLFWYQQALGQGPEFLTYFQNEAQLDKSGLPSDRFFAERPEGSVSTLKIQRTQQEDSAVYLCASSKQGFGEGSRLTVL.